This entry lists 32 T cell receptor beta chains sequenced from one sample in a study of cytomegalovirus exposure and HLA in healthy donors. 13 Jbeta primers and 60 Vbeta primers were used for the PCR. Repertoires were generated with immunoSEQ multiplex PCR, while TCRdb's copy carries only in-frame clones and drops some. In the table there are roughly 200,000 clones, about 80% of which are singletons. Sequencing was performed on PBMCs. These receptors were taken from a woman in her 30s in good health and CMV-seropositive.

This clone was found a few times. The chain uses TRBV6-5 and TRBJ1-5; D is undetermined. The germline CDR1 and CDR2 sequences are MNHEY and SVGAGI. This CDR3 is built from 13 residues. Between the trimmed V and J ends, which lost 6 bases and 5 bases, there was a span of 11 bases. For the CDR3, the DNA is TGTGCCAGCAGCGAACAACACGATCAGCCCCAGCATTTT. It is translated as CASSEQHDQPQHF.

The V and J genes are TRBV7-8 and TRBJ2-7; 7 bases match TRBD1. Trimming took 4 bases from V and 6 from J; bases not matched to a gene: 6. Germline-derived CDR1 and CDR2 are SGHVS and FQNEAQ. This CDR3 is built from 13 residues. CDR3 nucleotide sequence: TGTGCCAGCAGCTGGGGACAGTCCATCGAGCAGTACTTC. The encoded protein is CASSWGQSIEQYF.

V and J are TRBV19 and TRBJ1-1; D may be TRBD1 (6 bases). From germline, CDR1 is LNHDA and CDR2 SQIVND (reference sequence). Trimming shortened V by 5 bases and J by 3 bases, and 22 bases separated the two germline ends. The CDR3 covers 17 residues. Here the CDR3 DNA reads TGTGCCAGTAGTCTCACCTTGGGGGCCATAGGGGACACTGAAGCTTTCTTT. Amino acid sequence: CASSLTLGAIGDTEAFF.

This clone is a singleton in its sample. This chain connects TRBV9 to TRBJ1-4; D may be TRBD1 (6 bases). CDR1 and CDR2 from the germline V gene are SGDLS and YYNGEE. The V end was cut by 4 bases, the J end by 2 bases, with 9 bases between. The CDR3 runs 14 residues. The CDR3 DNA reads TGTGCCAGCAGCACAGGGACGACTAATGAAAAACTGTTTTTT. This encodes CASSTGTTNEKLFF.

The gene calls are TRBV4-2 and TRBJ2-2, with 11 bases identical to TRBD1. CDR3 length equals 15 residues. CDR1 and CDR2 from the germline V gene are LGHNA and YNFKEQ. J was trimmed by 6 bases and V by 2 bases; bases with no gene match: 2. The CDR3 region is CASSQPGQGAGELFF. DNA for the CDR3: TGTGCCAGCAGCCAACCGGGACAGGGGGCCGGGGAGCTGTTTTTT.

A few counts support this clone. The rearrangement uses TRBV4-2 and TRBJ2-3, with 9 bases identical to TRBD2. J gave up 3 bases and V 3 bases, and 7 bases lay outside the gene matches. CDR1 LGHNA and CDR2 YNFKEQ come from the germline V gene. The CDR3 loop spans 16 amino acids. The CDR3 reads CASSQRAGGETDTQYF. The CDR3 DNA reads TGTGCCAGCAGCCAGCGAGCGGGAGGAGAGACAGATACGCAGTATTTT.

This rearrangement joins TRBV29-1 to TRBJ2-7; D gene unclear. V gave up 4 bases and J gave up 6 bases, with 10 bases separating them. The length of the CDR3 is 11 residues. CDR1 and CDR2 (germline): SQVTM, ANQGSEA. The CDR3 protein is CSVVASLEQYF. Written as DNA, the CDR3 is TGCAGCGTTGTCGCGTCCCTCGAGCAGTACTTC.

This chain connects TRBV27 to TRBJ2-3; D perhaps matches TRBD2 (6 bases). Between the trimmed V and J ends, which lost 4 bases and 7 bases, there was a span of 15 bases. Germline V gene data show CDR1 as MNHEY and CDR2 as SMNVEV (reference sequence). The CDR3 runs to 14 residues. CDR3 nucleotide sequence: TGTGCCAGCAGTTCGGGGATGGGACTTAATACGCAGTATTTT. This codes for CASSSGMGLNTQYF.

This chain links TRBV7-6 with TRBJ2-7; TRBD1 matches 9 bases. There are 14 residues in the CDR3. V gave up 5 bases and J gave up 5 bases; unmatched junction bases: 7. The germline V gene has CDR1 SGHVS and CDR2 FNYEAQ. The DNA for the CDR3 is TGTGCCAGCAGCCCCCGGGACAGGGTCCACGAGCAGTACTTC. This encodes CASSPRDRVHEQYF.

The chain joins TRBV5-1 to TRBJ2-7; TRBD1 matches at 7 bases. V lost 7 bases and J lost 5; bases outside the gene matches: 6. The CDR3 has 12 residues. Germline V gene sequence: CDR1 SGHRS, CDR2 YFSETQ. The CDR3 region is CASGQGVDEQYF. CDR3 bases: TGCGCCAGCGGCCAGGGGGTCGACGAGCAGTACTTC.

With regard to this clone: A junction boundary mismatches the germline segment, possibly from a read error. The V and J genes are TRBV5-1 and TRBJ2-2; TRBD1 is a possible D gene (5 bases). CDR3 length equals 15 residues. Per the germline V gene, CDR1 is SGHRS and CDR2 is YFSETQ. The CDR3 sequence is CASSLGTTNTGELFF. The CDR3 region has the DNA TGCGCCAGCAGCTTGGGGACAACGAACACTGGGGAGCTGTTTTTT.

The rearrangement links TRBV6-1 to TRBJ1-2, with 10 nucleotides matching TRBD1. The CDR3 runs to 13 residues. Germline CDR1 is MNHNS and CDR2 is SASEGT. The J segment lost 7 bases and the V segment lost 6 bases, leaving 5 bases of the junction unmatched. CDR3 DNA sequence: TGTGCCAGCAGGGACAGGGGGGCTCGTGGCTACACCTTC. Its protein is CASRDRGARGYTF.

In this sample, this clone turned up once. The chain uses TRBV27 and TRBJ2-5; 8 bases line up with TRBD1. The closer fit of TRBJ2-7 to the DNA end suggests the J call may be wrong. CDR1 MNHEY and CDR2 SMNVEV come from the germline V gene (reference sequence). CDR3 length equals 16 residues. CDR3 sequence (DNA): TGTGCCAGCGGCTACGCACCGAACAGGGGGAACTACGAGCAGTACTTC. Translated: CASGYAPNRGNYEQYF.

This CDR3 is CASRATPDRGNSPLHF. CDR3 DNA: TGTGCCAGCAGAGCCACCCCCGACAGGGGTAATTCACCCCTCCACTTT. V usage is TRBV7-2 and J usage is TRBJ1-6; 8 nucleotides line up with TRBD1. CDR1 SGHTA and CDR2 FQGNSA come from the germline V gene. The trim removed 6 bases at V and 6 bases at J, leaving 10 bases unmatched. The length of the CDR3 is 16 residues.

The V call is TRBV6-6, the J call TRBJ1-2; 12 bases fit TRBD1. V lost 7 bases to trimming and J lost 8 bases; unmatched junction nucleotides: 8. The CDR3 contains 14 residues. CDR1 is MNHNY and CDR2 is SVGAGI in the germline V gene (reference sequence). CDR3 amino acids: CASTLGQGAWGYTF. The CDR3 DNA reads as TGTGCCAGCACCTTGGGACAGGGGGCATGGGGCTACACCTTC.

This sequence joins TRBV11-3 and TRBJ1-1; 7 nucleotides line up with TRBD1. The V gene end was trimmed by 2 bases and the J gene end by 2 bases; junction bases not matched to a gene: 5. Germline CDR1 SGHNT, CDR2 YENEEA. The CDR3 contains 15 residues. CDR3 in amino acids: CASSLSPGGNTEAFF. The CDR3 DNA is TGTGCCAGCAGCTTATCCCCAGGGGGTAACACTGAAGCTTTCTTT.

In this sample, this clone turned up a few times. This CDR3 is CASSLLTGQETQYF. The CDR3 DNA is TGTGCCAGCAGCTTGCTGACAGGTCAAGAGACCCAGTACTTC. This chain uses TRBV7-2 with TRBJ2-5; D is perhaps TRBD1 (6 bases). Trimming removed 3 bases at V and 2 bases at J, with 10 bases between. The CDR3 loop spans 14 amino acids. The V gene's germline CDR1 is SGHTA and CDR2 FQGNSA.

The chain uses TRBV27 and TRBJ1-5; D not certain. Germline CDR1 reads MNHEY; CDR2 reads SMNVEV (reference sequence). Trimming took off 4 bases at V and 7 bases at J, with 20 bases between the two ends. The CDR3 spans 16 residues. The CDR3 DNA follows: TGTGCCAGCAGTTCCATGGGAGTGAGTGGGAGGCAGCCCCAGCATTTT. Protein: CASSSMGVSGRQPQHF.

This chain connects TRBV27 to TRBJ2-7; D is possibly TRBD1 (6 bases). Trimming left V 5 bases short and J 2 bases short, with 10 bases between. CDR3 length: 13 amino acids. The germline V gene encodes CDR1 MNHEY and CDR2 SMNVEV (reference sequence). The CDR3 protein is CASSGGPPYEQYF. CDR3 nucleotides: TGTGCCAGCAGTGGGGGCCCTCCCTACGAGCAGTACTTC.

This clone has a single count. In nucleotides, the CDR3 is TGCGCCAGCAGCCAAACCCGCGTGTACAATGAGCAGTTCTTC. Its translation: CASSQTRVYNEQFF. V usage is TRBV4-3 and J usage is TRBJ2-1; D not resolved. Per germline, CDR1 LGHNA and CDR2 YSLEER. The CDR3 extends over 14 amino acids. V was pared by 2 bases and J by 4 bases, with 9 bases between.

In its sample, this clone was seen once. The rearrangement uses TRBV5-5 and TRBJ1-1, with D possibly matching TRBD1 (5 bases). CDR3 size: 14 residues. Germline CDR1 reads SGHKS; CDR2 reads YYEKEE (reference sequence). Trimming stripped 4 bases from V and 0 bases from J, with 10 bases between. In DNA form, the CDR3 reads TGTGCCAGCAGCGTGCGACAGCTGAACACTGAAGCTTTCTTT. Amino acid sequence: CASSVRQLNTEAFF. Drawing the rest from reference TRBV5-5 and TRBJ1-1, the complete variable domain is DAGVTQSPTHLIKTRGQQVTLRCSPISGHKSVSWYQQVLGQGPQFIFQYYEKEERGRGNFPDRFSARQFPNYSSELNVNALLLGDSALYLCASSVRQLNTEAFFGQGTRLTVV.

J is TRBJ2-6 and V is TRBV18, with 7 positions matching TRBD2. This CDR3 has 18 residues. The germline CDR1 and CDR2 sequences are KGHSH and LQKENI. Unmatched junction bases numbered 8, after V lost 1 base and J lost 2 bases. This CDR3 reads CASSPREGPSAGANVLTF. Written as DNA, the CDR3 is TGTGCCAGCTCACCACGGGAGGGGCCAAGCGCTGGGGCCAACGTCCTGACTTTC.

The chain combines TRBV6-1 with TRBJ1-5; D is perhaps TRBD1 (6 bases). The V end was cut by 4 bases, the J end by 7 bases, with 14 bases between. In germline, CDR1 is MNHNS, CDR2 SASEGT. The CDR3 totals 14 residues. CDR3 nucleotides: TGTGCCAGCAGTGCACAGGGAATAGACCAGCCCCAGCATTTT. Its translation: CASSAQGIDQPQHF.

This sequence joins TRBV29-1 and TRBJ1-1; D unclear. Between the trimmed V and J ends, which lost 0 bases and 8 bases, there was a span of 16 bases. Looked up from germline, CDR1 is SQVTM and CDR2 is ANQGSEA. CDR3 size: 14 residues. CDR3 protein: CSVEEALAYREAFF. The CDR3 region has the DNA TGCAGCGTTGAAGAGGCGTTAGCGTACAGAGAAGCTTTCTTT.

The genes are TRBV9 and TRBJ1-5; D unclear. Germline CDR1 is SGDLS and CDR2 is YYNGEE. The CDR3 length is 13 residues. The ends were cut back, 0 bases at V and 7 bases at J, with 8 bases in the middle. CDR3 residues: CASSVDSRQPQHF. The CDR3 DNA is TGTGCCAGCAGCGTAGACAGCCGGCAGCCCCAGCATTTT.

In DNA form, the CDR3 reads TGTGCCAGCAGCTTATGGTCTGCGTGGGAGGGCACCTACAATGAGCAGTTCTTC. Its protein is CASSLWSAWEGTYNEQFF. The chain employs TRBV7-2 and TRBJ2-1; 7 bases are a match to TRBD2. After removal of 2 bases from V and 2 bases from J, the junction contained 12 bases not matched to a gene. Looked up from germline, CDR1 is SGHTA and CDR2 is FQGNSA. The CDR3 loop spans 18 amino acids.

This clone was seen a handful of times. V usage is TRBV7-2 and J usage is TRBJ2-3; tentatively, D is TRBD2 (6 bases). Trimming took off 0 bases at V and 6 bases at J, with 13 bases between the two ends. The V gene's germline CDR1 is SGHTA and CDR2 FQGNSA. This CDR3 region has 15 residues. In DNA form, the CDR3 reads TGTGCCAGCAGCTTAGCTCGGGACTTGGGGGATACGCAGTATTTT. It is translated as CASSLARDLGDTQYF.

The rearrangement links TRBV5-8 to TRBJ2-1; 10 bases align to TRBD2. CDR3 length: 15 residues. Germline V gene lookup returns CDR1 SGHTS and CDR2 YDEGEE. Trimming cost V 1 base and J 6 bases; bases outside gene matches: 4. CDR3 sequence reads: CASSLPAGGPNEQFF. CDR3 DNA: TGTGCCAGCAGCTTGCCAGCGGGAGGGCCCAATGAGCAGTTCTTC.

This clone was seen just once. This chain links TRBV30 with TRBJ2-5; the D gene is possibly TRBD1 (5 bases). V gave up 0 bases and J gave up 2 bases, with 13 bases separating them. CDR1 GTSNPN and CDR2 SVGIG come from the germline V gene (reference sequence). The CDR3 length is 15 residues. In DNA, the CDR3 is TGTGCCTGGAGTGTACAGGCGATCCTGCAAGAGACCCAGTACTTC. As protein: CAWSVQAILQETQYF.

The CDR3 nucleotides read TGCGCCAGCAGTCAATTACAGGGGGAGATCGCAGATACGCAGTATTTT. Amino acids: CASSQLQGEIADTQYF. The gene calls are TRBV23-1 and TRBJ2-3; TRBD1 matches at 8 bases. TRBV23-1 counts as an open reading frame of uncertain function. The CDR3 spans 16 residues. V lost 1 base to trimming and J lost 4 bases; unmatched junction nucleotides: 7.

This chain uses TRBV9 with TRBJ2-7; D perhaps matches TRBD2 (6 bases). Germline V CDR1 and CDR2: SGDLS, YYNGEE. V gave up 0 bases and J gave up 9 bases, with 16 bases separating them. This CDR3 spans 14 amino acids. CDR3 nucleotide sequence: TGTGCCAGCAGCGTAGCTGGAGGCGGGCGGGGGCAGTACTTC. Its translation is CASSVAGGGRGQYF.

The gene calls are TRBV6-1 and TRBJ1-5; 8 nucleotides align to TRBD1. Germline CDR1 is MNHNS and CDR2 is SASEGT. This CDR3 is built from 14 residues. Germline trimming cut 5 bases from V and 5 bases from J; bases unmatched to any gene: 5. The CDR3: CASSLGQAHQPQHF. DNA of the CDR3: TGTGCCAGCAGTTTGGGACAGGCCCATCAGCCCCAGCATTTT.